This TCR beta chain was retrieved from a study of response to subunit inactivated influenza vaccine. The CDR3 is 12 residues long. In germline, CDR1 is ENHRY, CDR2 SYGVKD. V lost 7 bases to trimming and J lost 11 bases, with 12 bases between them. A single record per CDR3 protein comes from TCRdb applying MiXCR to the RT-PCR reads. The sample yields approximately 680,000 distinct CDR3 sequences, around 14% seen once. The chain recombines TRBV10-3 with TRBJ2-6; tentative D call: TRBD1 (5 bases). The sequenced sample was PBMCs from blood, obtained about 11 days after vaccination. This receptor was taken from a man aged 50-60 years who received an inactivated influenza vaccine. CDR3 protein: CAIMASRDVLTF. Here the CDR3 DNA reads TGTGCCATCATGGCCTCCAGGGACGTCCTGACTTTC.